These T cell receptor beta chains were read from a single sample in a study of blood T cells in healthy people across ages. TCRdb reprocessed the 5' RACE reads with MiXCR, giving one entry per CDR3 protein. The repertoire consists of about 1 million distinct CDR3 sequences, with around 27% occurring once and the leading ten covering approximately 0.79%. The data also belong to a second study, concerning T cells of mothers and their children.

Sequencing input: blood. Receptors were obtained from a girl aged 2-10 years in good health. Both conserved end residues are part of each CDR3.

J,V,length,CDR3
TRBJ1-1,TRBV5-1,16,CASSPTGQGGITEAFF
TRBJ1-6,TRBV19,14,CASSPQGGNSPLHF
TRBJ1-1,TRBV9,14,CASSVTDLNTEAFF
TRBJ1-1,TRBV2,12,CASMIGQAEAFF
TRBJ2-5,TRBV6-1,16,CASNDRSGDLQETQYF
TRBJ1-1,TRBV18,16,CASSPRLSGAHTEAFF
TRBJ1-5,TRBV28,15,CASTDLDRVGQPQHF
TRBJ1-2,TRBV2,14,CASYSGQFNIGYTF
TRBJ2-1,TRBV2,15,CASSSTPRTYNEQFF
TRBJ2-3,TRBV29-1,16,CSVNGSLAQPTDTQYF
TRBJ2-5,TRBV14,14,CASSQVIGVETQYF
NA,TRBV7-2,14,CASSPQRGHDEQYF
TRBJ2-1,TRBV9,16,CASSPVWITPNAEQFF
TRBJ2-5,TRBV9,14,CASSLPGLEETQYF
TRBJ1-2,TRBV5-6,16,CASSLRGRDINYGYTF
TRBJ1-1,TRBV12-3/TRBV12-4,13,CASSLDRGLEAFF
TRBJ2-1,TRBV5-1,15,CASSYRDRGHNEQFF
TRBJ1-3,TRBV5-1,16,CASSLGHSSSGNTIYF
TRBJ2-3,TRBV29-1,17,CSVDAALLADSTDTQYF
TRBJ1-1,TRBV28,13,CASSWTPNTEAFF
TRBJ2-1,TRBV7-9,17,CASRPVVAGIRYNEQFF
NA,TRBV4-3,13,CASGQRDGDEQYF
TRBJ2-5,TRBV10-3,13,CAISTTPQETQYF
TRBJ1-2,TRBV24-1,14,CATRETGRNYGYTF
TRBJ2-7,TRBV6-2/TRBV6-3,16,CASSYTTTGEIYEQYF
TRBJ2-3,TRBV20-1,13,CSASPSDTDTQYF
TRBJ2-5,TRBV20-1,13,CSAGLVTQETQYF
TRBJ1-6,TRBV3-1,15,CASSQLPDRTSPLHF
TRBJ2-6,TRBV7-2,15,CASSLVNSGANVLTF
TRBJ2-7,TRBV6-5,13,CASRGVISYEQYF
TRBJ2-3,TRBV20-1,17,CSARDWEAGVGTDTQYF
TRBJ2-6,TRBV10-3,15,CAISAQNSGANVLTF
TRBJ1-2,TRBV27,18,CASSLGSAFTQQGSGYTF
TRBJ2-5,TRBV2,15,CAGKEGQPFQEAQYF
TRBJ1-1,TRBV20-1,12,CSVPSRGFEAFF
TRBJ2-1,TRBV29-1,13,CSVVSVVRNEQFF
TRBJ2-4,TRBV7-8,17,CASSSGGMAVAKNIQYF
TRBJ1-5,TRBV28,17,CASSFGIRGFSNQPQHF
TRBJ2-3,TRBV12-3/TRBV12-4,16,CASSLGGRALTDTQYF
TRBJ1-4,TRBV7-2,17,CASSLATGGVTNEKLFF
TRBJ1-5,TRBV4-3,18,CASSQTRYGPLGNQPQHF
TRBJ2-1,TRBV13,16,CASSLRGLDYWNEQFF
TRBJ2-6,TRBV2,16,CASSRDSLSGADVLTF
TRBJ1-4,TRBV3-1,14,CASSQTGSQEKLFF
TRBJ2-5,TRBV29-1,13,CSVEGPYRQEQYF
TRBJ2-3,TRBV9,14,CASSGREATDTQYF
TRBJ2-7,TRBV14,15,CASSQELGRSHEQYF
TRBJ1-5,TRBV12-3/TRBV12-4,13,CASSDTGDQPQHF
TRBJ1-1,TRBV7-9,12,CASSLNSEEAFF
TRBJ2-1,TRBV7-9,16,CASSRYRRSSYNEQFF
TRBJ2-7,TRBV20-1,15,CSARDLASGTYEQYF
TRBJ2-5,TRBV5-6,14,CASSFNMFQETQYF
TRBJ2-1,TRBV20-1,14,CSARDMQRGVIPFF
TRBJ1-4,TRBV4-3,17,CASSQDPRHHGDEKLFF
NA,TRBV4-2,14,CASSPLLAMVEQYF